This paragraph covers one TCR beta chain sequence. Its antigen is still unknown. This sample is drawn from a study of circulating and synovial CD4+ cells in juvenile arthritis. Findings and caveats of the study: T cell genome counts differed by at least an order of magnitude between CPL and CD4 samples. Bulk blood CD4 repertoires were more diverse than these.

The CDR3 sequence is 15 residues long. Germline lookup yields CDR1 SGHTA and CDR2 FQGNSA. J gave up 7 bases and V 1 base, and 10 bases lay outside the gene matches. Samples derive from patients with active juvenile idiopathic arthritis. The method was immunoSEQ multiplex PCR; TCRdb's version includes in-frame clones alone and lacks a portion of them. The sample yields approximately 35,000 clones, about 95% seen once. This clonotype was sampled from a human donor with juvenile idiopathic arthritis. The V gene is TRBV7-2, the J gene TRBJ2-7; TRBD2 aligns across 7 bases. Sequences were obtained from CD4+ T cells from blood. CDR3 in DNA: TGTGCCAGCAGCTTAGAAGTCAGCGGGGCGAGAGAGCAGTACTTC. Protein sequence: CASSLEVSGAREQYF.